Listed below are T cell receptor beta chains from one sample, sequenced in a study of shared clonotypes between healthy human individuals. The method was immunoSEQ multiplex PCR; TCRdb's version includes in-frame clones alone and lacks a portion of them. The data hold some 1.5 million clones, with 95% to 99% observed a single time. Input material: naive CD4+ T cells sorted from blood. All receptors come from a man younger than 40 in good health. Each CDR3 is given with its conserved first and last residue. D genes are given only for firm matches.

j_call: TRBJ1-1; v_call: TRBV5-4; d_call: NA; cdr3_nt: TGTGCCAGCAGCTTGGTGGGGGTGAACACTGAAGCTTTCTTT; cdr3_aa: CASSLVGVNTEAFF
j_call: TRBJ1-1; v_call: TRBV7-2; d_call: NA; cdr3_nt: TGTGCCAGCAGCCCCGGGGGGTTAGCAGCTTTCTTT; cdr3_aa: CASSPGGLAAFF
j_call: TRBJ2-7; v_call: TRBV28; d_call: NA; cdr3_nt: TGTGCCAGCACCTGGGAGGCCCGTGCCTACGAGCAGTACTTC; cdr3_aa: CASTWEARAYEQYF
j_call: TRBJ2-5; v_call: TRBV7-9; d_call: NA; cdr3_nt: TGTGCCAGCAGCTTATCGGAGACCCAGTACTTC; cdr3_aa: CASSLSETQYF
j_call: TRBJ2-7; v_call: TRBV11-3; d_call: NA; cdr3_nt: TGTGCCAGCAGCTTACGTGGGGGGCCCTTCGGGTACGAGCAGTACTTC; cdr3_aa: CASSLRGGPFGYEQYF
j_call: TRBJ2-1; v_call: TRBV28; d_call: NA; cdr3_nt: TGTGCCAGCAGTTTTCCATCGACAGGGAGGTTCCATGAGCAGTTCTTC; cdr3_aa: CASSFPSTGRFHEQFF
j_call: TRBJ2-1; v_call: TRBV18; d_call: NA; cdr3_nt: TGTGCCAGCTCACCCCGATGGGGGTCCCGCAATGAGCAGTTCTTC; cdr3_aa: CASSPRWGSRNEQFF
j_call: TRBJ2-7; v_call: TRBV19; d_call: TRBD2; cdr3_nt: TGTGCCAGTAGTGCTTGGACTAGCGGGAGATCGGGAGAGCAGTACTTC; cdr3_aa: CASSAWTSGRSGEQYF
j_call: TRBJ2-2; v_call: TRBV6-5; d_call: NA; cdr3_nt: TGTGCCAGCACGGGGGACACCGGGGAGCTGTTTTTT; cdr3_aa: CASTGDTGELFF
j_call: TRBJ2-5; v_call: TRBV4-1; d_call: TRBD2; cdr3_nt: TGCGCCAGCAGCCAAAGAAACGCAGGGACTAGCGGACAAGAGACCCAGTACTTC; cdr3_aa: CASSQRNAGTSGQETQYF
j_call: TRBJ1-2; v_call: TRBV29-1; d_call: TRBD1; cdr3_nt: TGCAGCGCCTACAGGGGGAAGCGCGGCTACACCTTC; cdr3_aa: CSAYRGKRGYTF
j_call: TRBJ2-7; v_call: TRBV4-1; d_call: TRBD1; cdr3_nt: TGCGCCAGCAGCCCGCTCGAGGACAGGAAGGCCTACGAGCAGTACTTC; cdr3_aa: CASSPLEDRKAYEQYF
j_call: TRBJ1-2; v_call: TRBV29-1; d_call: TRBD1; cdr3_nt: TGCAGCGTTGGGGCACAGGGGAGGAGTAACTATGGCTACACCTTC; cdr3_aa: CSVGAQGRSNYGYTF
j_call: TRBJ2-7; v_call: TRBV5-8; d_call: NA; cdr3_nt: TGTGCCAGCAGGGTCGGACAGAACGAGCAGTACTTC; cdr3_aa: CASRVGQNEQYF
j_call: TRBJ2-2; v_call: TRBV7-3; d_call: NA; cdr3_nt: TGTGCCAGCAGCTTCTCCCTGAACACCGGGGAGCTGTTTTTT; cdr3_aa: CASSFSLNTGELFF
j_call: TRBJ1-1; v_call: TRBV27; d_call: NA; cdr3_nt: TGTGCCAGCAGTAAGGCCACAGGGATGAACACTGAGGCTTTCTTT; cdr3_aa: CASSKATGMNTEAFF